This paragraph covers one T cell receptor (beta chain) sequence. The sample belongs to a study of blood T cell repertoires in COVID-19. Across the whole study: Acute and convalescent COVID-19 samples came from the United States, Italy and Spain. Sources were T cells, B-cell-depleted T cells, or PBMCs; the material itself was cDNA or gDNA.

Seattle's cohort entered during active infection and was followed longitudinally. In the original workflow: The assay estimated nucleated cells by amplifying reference gene primers. Libraries were prepared by immunoSEQ multiplex PCR; TCRdb keeps only in-frame clonotypes and omits some of them. The DNA gave D and trimming, while V, J and clone size come from that table. The data show over 75,000 clones, over 85% seen once. Germline CDR1 reads SGHDT; CDR2 reads YYEEEE. The ends were cut back, 4 bases at V and 0 bases at J, with 8 bases in the middle. This CDR3 has 15 residues. Sequenced: peripheral blood. This TCR was sampled from a human donor with COVID-19, enrolled during active disease. The donor label of this sample is uncertain. The chain recombines TRBV5-6 with TRBJ1-6; D ambiguous. CDR3 sequence reads: CASSEESSYNSPLHF. Here the CDR3 DNA reads TGTGCCAGCAGCGAGGAAAGCTCCTATAATTCACCCCTCCACTTT.